This T cell receptor (beta chain) was sequenced for a study of blood T cells in healthy people across ages. Healthy Russian Caucasian donors spanned ages about 6 to 90 years. This clonotype was picked up one time. J gave up 8 bases and V 5 bases, and 12 bases lay outside the gene matches. Germline V lookup: CDR1 DFQATT, CDR2 SNEGSKA (reference sequence). The CDR3 has 15 amino acids. Together with a sample-barcoded 5' primer, a J-beta primer mix was included in a second PCR lasting about 7 to 11 cycles. TCRdb passed the 5' RACE reads through MiXCR, listing each CDR3 protein once. The table has approximately 780,000 distinct CDR3 sequences, 20% to 30% seen once. The data were also submitted as part of a second study, on T cells of mothers and their children.

The receptor comes from a boy aged 5-17 years in good health. The specimen sequenced was blood. The rearrangement uses TRBV20-1 and TRBJ2-1; the match to TRBD2 covers 10 bases. This CDR3 reads CSALLAGESVYEQFF. The CDR3 DNA sequence: TGCAGTGCTCTTCTAGCGGGAGAGTCAGTCTATGAGCAGTTCTTC.